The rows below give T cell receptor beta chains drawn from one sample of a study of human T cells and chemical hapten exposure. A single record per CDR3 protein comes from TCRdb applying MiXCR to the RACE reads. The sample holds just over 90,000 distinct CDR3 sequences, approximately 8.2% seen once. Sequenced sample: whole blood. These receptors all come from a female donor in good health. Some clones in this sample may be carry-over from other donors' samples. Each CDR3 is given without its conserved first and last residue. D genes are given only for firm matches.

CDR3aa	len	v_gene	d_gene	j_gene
ASSSPDTGSGNTIY	14	TRBV6-6	NA	TRBJ1-3
ASSQGSFSQNNYGYT	15	TRBV4-1	NA	TRBJ1-2
ASRWGGSYNEQF	12	TRBV7-9	TRBD2	TRBJ2-1
SYTPTSTDTQY	11	TRBV29-1	NA	TRBJ2-3
ASSEGGLAAWQY	12	TRBV6-1	NA	TRBJ2-7
AISTGGLNTEAF	12	TRBV10-3	TRBD1	TRBJ1-1
ASSPGTSVTDTQY	13	TRBV7-9	TRBD2	TRBJ2-3
ASSPPTSGYNEQF	13	TRBV28	TRBD2	TRBJ2-1
ASSEEGVIETQY	12	TRBV2	NA	TRBJ2-5
ASSLAAGVDTQY	12	TRBV7-2	NA	TRBJ2-3
ASSKKMYGLARDEQY	15	TRBV19	TRBD2	TRBJ2-7
ASSQEASGSDEQF	13	TRBV4-2	TRBD2	TRBJ2-1
AWSVDAASYNEQF	13	TRBV30	NA	TRBJ2-1
ASSPGLASRQETQY	14	TRBV5-6	TRBD2	TRBJ2-5
ASSSNRVGQY	10	TRBV6-2/TRBV6-3	NA	TRBJ2-7
ASSLRATGANVLT	13	TRBV5-6	NA	TRBJ2-6
ASSYRAPPRNEQY	13	TRBV27	NA	TRBJ2-7
AAGGSVLKTEAF	12	TRBV6-5	NA	TRBJ1-1
ASSHAGESSYEQY	13	TRBV18	TRBD2	TRBJ2-7